This T cell receptor beta chain was documented in a study of cytomegalovirus exposure and HLA in healthy donors. Study observations and caveats: Clonal expansion, a later analysis showed, was greater in HLA-associated TCR beta chains than in equally common others.

The PCR ran on 60 Vbeta and 13 Jbeta primers. Profiling relied on immunoSEQ multiplex PCR, and the TCRdb table lists in-frame clones only, not all of them. Of some 50,000 clones detected, about 70% appear once; the ten largest clones hold roughly a fifth. A remark on this clone: As yet, its antigen is unknown.

Sequenced sample: PBMCs. The TCR originated in a woman in her 50s in good health and CMV-seropositive.

The DNA of the CDR3 is TGTGCCAGCAGCTCCTCCCTTGGGCCCATGCCCTACAATGAGCAGTTCTTC. Amino acids: CASSSSLGPMPYNEQFF. The gene calls are TRBV7-9 and TRBJ2-1; D uncertain. Germline CDR1 SEHNR, CDR2 FQNEAQ (reference sequence). The CDR3 runs 17 residues. V was trimmed by 4 bases and J by 2 bases, leaving 18 bases between them. Together with reference TRBV7-9 and TRBJ2-1, the CDR3 gives the full variable domain: DTGVSQNPRHKITKRGQNVTFRCDPISEHNRLYWYRQTLGQGPEFLTYFQNEAQLEKSRLLSDRFSAERPKGSFSTLEIQRTEQGDSAMYLCASSSSLGPMPYNEQFFGPGTRLTVL.